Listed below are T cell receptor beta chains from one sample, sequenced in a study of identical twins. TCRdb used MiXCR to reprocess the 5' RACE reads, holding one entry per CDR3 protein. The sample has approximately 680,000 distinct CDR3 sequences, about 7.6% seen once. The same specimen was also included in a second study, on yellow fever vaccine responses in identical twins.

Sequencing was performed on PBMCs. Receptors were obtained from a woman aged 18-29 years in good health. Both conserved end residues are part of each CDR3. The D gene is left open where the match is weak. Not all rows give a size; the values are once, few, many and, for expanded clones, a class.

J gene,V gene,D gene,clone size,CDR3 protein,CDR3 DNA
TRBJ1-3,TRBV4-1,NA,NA,CASSQEPGGSSGNTIYF,TGCGCCAGCAGCCAAGAACCCGGGGGGAGCTCTGGAAACACCATATATTTT
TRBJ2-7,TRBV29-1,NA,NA,CSVDPGLPYEQYF,TGCAGCGTTGATCCGGGACTGCCCTACGAGCAGTACTTC
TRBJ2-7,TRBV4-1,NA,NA,CASSTDSTYEQYF,TGCGCCAGCAGCACGGACAGTACCTACGAGCAGTACTTC
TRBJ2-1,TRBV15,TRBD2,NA,CATSRDGAGVYNEQFF,TGTGCCACCAGCAGAGATGGGGCGGGAGTATACAATGAGCAGTTCTTC
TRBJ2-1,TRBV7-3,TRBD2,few,CASSATSGPYNEQFF,TGTGCCAGCAGCGCTACTAGCGGGCCTTACAATGAGCAGTTCTTC
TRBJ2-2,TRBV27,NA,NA,CASGFRRGAGELFF,TGTGCCAGCGGGTTTCGGAGGGGAGCCGGGGAGCTGTTTTTT
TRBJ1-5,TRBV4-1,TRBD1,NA,CASRPYTGALDQPQHF,TGCGCCAGCAGACCTTATACAGGGGCTTTGGATCAGCCCCAGCATTTT
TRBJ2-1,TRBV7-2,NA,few,CASTGSNEQFF,TGTGCCAGCACGGGCTCCAATGAGCAGTTCTTC
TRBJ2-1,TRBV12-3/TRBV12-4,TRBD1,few,CASSPNQGQESYNEQFF,TGTGCCAGCAGTCCCAACCAGGGACAGGAATCTTACAATGAGCAGTTCTTC
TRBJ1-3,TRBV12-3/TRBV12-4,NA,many,CASRTSVGGAHF,TGTGCCAGCAGAACCTCCGTAGGGGGGGCCCATTTT
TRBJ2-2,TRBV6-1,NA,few,CASKSGWANTGELFF,TGTGCCAGCAAAAGCGGGTGGGCGAACACCGGGGAGCTGTTTTTT
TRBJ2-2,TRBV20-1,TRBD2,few,CSATSGEGTGELFF,TGCAGTGCTACTAGCGGGGAGGGCACCGGGGAGCTGTTTTTT
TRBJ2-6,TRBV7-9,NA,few,CASSQFSGANVLTF,TGTGCCAGCAGCCAGTTCTCCGGGGCCAACGTCCTGACTTTC
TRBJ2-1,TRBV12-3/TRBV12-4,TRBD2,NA,CASSSRAGTSGRGYDEQFF,TGTGCCAGCAGTTCACGAGCCGGGACTAGCGGGAGGGGTTACGATGAGCAGTTCTTC
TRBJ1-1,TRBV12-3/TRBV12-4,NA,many,CASSFTGTEAFF,TGTGCCAGCAGTTTTACCGGGACAGAAGCTTTCTTT
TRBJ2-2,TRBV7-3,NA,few,CASSPNRGATNTGELFF,TGTGCCAGCAGCCCGAATAGGGGCGCGACGAACACCGGGGAGCTGTTTTTT
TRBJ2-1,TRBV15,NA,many,CATSRGPGGNEQFF,TGTGCCACCAGCCGTGGGCCTGGAGGCAATGAGCAGTTCTTC
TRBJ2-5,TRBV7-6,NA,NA,CASSHGLTQETQYF,TGTGCCAGCAGTCACGGCCTTACACAAGAGACCCAGTACTTC
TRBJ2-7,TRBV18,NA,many,CASSNREFQLLNYEQYF,TGTGCCAGCTCAAACCGGGAGTTTCAACTACTCAACTACGAGCAGTACTTC
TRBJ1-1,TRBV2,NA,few,CASSERAGGTEAFF,TGTGCCAGCAGTGAAAGAGCGGGGGGCACTGAAGCTTTCTTT
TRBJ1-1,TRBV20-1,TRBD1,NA,CSAADRGNTEAFF,TGCAGTGCCGCGGACAGGGGGAACACTGAAGCTTTCTTT
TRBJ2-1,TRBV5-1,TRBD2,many,CASSGQSSGRVYEQFF,TGCGCCAGCAGCGGGCAGTCCAGCGGGAGAGTTTATGAGCAGTTCTTC
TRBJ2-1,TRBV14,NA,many,CASSQAQGTYNEQFF,TGTGCCAGCAGCCAAGCGCAGGGAACCTACAATGAGCAGTTCTTC
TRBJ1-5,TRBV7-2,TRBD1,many,CASSGGTVSNQPQHF,TGTGCCAGCAGCGGCGGGACAGTCTCCAATCAGCCCCAGCATTTT
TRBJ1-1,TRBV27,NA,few,CASSLSTAYTEAFF,TGTGCCAGCAGTTTATCGACAGCCTACACTGAAGCTTTCTTT
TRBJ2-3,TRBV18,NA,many,CASSLYSGTEDPDTQYF,TGTGCCAGCTCACTTTACTCCGGGACGGAGGACCCAGATACGCAGTATTTT
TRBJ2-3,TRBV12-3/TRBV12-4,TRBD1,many,CASRDRESTDTQYF,TGTGCCAGCAGGGACAGGGAGAGCACAGATACGCAGTATTTT
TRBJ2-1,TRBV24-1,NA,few,CATSGGDNEQFF,TGTGCCACCAGTGGTGGGGACAATGAGCAGTTCTTC
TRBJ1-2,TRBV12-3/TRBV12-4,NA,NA,CASSSDGIYGYTF,TGTGCCAGCAGTTCGGACGGCATCTATGGCTACACCTTC
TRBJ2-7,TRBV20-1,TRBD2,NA,CAGVSGGSYEQYF,TGCGCAGGGGTCAGCGGGGGGTCCTACGAGCAGTACTTC
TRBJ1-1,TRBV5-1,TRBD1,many,CASSFSTGGTEAFF,TGCGCCAGCAGCTTCTCAACAGGGGGCACTGAAGCTTTCTTT
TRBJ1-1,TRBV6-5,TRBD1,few,CASSSSGTGNTEAFF,TGTGCCAGCAGTTCATCCGGGACAGGGAACACTGAAGCTTTCTTT
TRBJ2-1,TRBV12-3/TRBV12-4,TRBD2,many,CASSSVAGGYNEQFF,TGTGCCAGCAGTTCGGTAGCGGGGGGGTACAATGAGCAGTTCTTC
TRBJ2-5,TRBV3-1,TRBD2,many,CASSQGLAGRQYF,TGTGCCAGCAGCCAAGGACTAGCGGGGAGACAGTACTTC
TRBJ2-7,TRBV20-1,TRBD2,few,CSSSGRAPSYEQYF,TGCAGTTCTTCTGGGAGGGCCCCTTCCTACGAGCAGTACTTC
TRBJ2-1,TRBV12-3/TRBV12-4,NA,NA,CASSFPNTRGDEQFF,TGTGCCAGCAGTTTCCCCAATACAAGGGGCGATGAGCAGTTCTTC
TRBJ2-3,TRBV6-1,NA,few,CASSRGTPRTDTQYF,TGTGCCAGCAGTCGAGGGACACCCCGCACAGATACGCAGTATTTT
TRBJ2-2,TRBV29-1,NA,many,CSVDRGPGELFF,TGCAGCGTTGACAGGGGCCCCGGGGAGCTGTTTTTT
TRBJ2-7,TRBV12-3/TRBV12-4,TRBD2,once,CASSLVGLAGGSYEQYF,TGTGCCAGCAGTTTAGTCGGTCTAGCGGGGGGCTCCTACGAGCAGTACTTC
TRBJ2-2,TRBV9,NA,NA,CASSVVPLTSNSGELFF,TGTGCCAGCAGCGTAGTCCCTCTCACTAGCAATAGCGGGGAGCTGTTTTTT
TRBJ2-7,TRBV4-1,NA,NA,CASSQEGTSSHRQYF,TGCGCCAGCAGCCAAGAGGGGACCTCCTCACATCGGCAGTACTTC
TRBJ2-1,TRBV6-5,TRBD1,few,CASSYTGQGAPNEQFF,TGTGCCAGCAGTTACACGGGACAGGGGGCACCCAATGAGCAGTTCTTC
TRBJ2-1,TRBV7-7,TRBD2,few,CASSIGLADYNEQFF,TGTGCCAGCAGCATAGGACTAGCGGACTACAATGAGCAGTTCTTC
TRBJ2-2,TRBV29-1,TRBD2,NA,CSGILADANTGELFF,TGCAGCGGGATACTAGCGGACGCGAACACCGGGGAGCTGTTTTTT
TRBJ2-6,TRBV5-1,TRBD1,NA,CASSLPGQGASGANVLTF,TGCGCCAGCAGCTTGCCCGGACAGGGGGCATCTGGGGCCAACGTCCTGACTTTC